This T cell receptor (beta chain) was captured by sequencing in a study of T cell repertoires in cytomegalovirus infection. The study's findings and limits: Ex vivo, HLA-C-restricted CMV-specific TCR beta clonotypes prevailed over the rest of the response.

V lost 5 bases to trimming and J lost 1 base, with 12 bases between them. The germline CDR1 and CDR2 sequences are MDHEN and SYDVKM. The CDR3 contains 15 residues. This clonotype was seen many times. Its antigen is as yet unknown. TCRdb ran MiXCR on the reads and lists one entry per CDR3 protein. This table holds just under 300,000 distinct CDR3 sequences, approximately 8.9% found once. The clonotype comes from a human donor in good health (CMV status not recorded). Some clones in this sample may be carry-over from other donors' samples. The chain employs TRBV28 and TRBJ1-5; tentative D call: TRBD1 (5 bases). Sequencing used PBMCs. The CDR3 bases are TGTGCCAGCAGTCCAGGGAGGATGAGCAATCAGCCCCAGCATTTT. Translated, it gives CASSPGRMSNQPQHF.